The clone carrying this T cell receptor beta chain was found many times. The antigen is not known. The V end lost 4 bases, the J end lost 6 bases, and 16 bases lay between the germline ends. The length of the CDR3 is 15 residues. Germline V gene lookup returns CDR1 LGHNA and CDR2 YSLEER. The library targeted TCRbeta and was prepared with unique molecular identifiers. TCRdb redid the calling of the PCR reads with MiXCR, one entry per CDR3 protein. This table has roughly 280,000 distinct CDR3 sequences, approximately 10% appearing once. These data belong to a study of T-cell reconstitution after alpha-beta-depleted transplantation in children. Study-level findings and limits: TCRbeta diversity was high at day 60 in some patients (a result of surviving recipient T cells and thymic progenitors). Among T cells one year after transplant, newly produced cells accounted for most counts and diversity.

This rearrangement joins TRBV4-3 to TRBJ1-5, with a possible D match to TRBD1 (6 bases). This TCR came from a male patient aged 2 to 10 who had a stem cell transplant for chronic granulomatous disease, so the T cells may come from the graft donor. Sequenced material: peripheral blood, taken 180 days after TCRalphabeta/CD19-depleted stem cell transplant. The CDR3 region is CASSRDAAGAQPQHF. The CDR3 DNA follows: TGCGCCAGCAGCCGAGATGCCGCGGGGGCTCAGCCCCAGCATTTT.